The 9 T cell receptor beta chains given below trace back to one sample, sequenced in a study of OX40 agonist ivuxolimab in advanced cancers. Data came from immunoSEQ multiplex PCR; TCRdb stores just in-frame clones and leaves some out. The table records 40,000 or so clones, nearly 90% of them present only once. Sequences were derived from CD4+ or CD8+ T cells sorted from blood, sampled in a trial of the OX40 agonist ivuxolimab. The receptors were gathered from an adult with an advanced solid tumor such as melanoma, head and neck, liver or kidney cancer.

In this sample, this clone turned up a few times. DNA for the CDR3: TGTGCCAGCAGCTTAAGCAGTGGCAATCAGCCCCAGCATTTT. Translating it yields CASSLSSGNQPQHF. This chain links TRBV7-9 with TRBJ1-5; D unclear. CDR3 length equals 14 residues. V lost 2 bases and J 2 bases, leaving 7 bases between the germline ends. From germline, CDR1 is SEHNR and CDR2 FQNEAQ (reference sequence).

The chain recombines TRBV7-9 with TRBJ2-5; 11 bases line up with TRBD1. This CDR3 is built from 16 residues. Germline CDR1 is SEHNR and CDR2 is FQNEAQ (reference sequence). The V and J ends lost 4 bases and 5 bases, in that order; junction bases with no gene match: 9. The CDR3 sequence: CASSYGTGGSKETQYF. The CDR3 coding sequence is TGTGCCAGCAGCTACGGGACAGGGGGTAGTAAGGAGACCCAGTACTTC.

CDR3 region: CASSEELGALGNEQFF. The CDR3 nucleotides read TGTGCCAGCAGTGAAGAGCTTGGGGCTTTGGGCAATGAGCAGTTCTTC. The chain is built from TRBV6-1 and TRBJ2-1; D is perhaps TRBD1 (5 bases). The CDR3 consists of 16 residues. The ends were cut back, 1 base at V and 6 bases at J, with 16 bases in the middle. The germline CDR1 and CDR2 sequences are MNHNS and SASEGT.

V gene TRBV4-3 combines with J gene TRBJ2-7; no clear D. The CDR3 extends over 14 amino acids. Germline lookup yields CDR1 LGHNA and CDR2 YSLEER. The V gene lost 0 bases and the J gene lost 3 bases, with 9 bases spanning the gap. The DNA of the CDR3 is TGCGCCAGCAGCCAAGATAAAAGGGTCTACGAGCAGTACTTC. Amino acids: CASSQDKRVYEQYF.

The chain employs TRBV11-2 and TRBJ2-2, with D tentatively TRBD1 (6 bases). The germline CDR1 and CDR2 sequences are SGHAT and FQNNGV. The V and J ends lost 1 base and 4 bases respectively, with 10 bases between them. CDR3 length: 15 amino acids. The CDR3 sequence is CASSLATGTTGELFF. In DNA, the CDR3 is TGTGCCAGCAGCTTAGCTACAGGGACCACCGGGGAGCTGTTTTTT. The variable domain in full, with the rest retrieved from reference TRBV11-2 and TRBJ2-2, is EAGVAQSPRYKIIEKRQSVAFWCNPISGHATLYWYQQILGQGPKLLIQFQNNGVVDDSQLPKDRFSAERLKGVDSTLKIQPAKLEDSAVYLCASSLATGTTGELFFGEGSRLTVL.

The chain is built from TRBV5-1 and TRBJ2-7; TRBD2 aligns across 8 bases. Looked up from germline, CDR1 is SGHRS and CDR2 is YFSETQ. This CDR3 comprises 14 residues. The trim removed 2 bases at V and 4 bases at J, leaving 5 bases unmatched. The CDR3 bases are TGCGCCAGCAGCTTAGGGCGGGGGGATTACGAGCAGTACTTC. Protein: CASSLGRGDYEQYF.

V gene TRBV7-9 combines with J gene TRBJ2-7, with a possible D match to TRBD1 (5 bases). V dropped 4 bases and J dropped 0 bases, with 13 bases sitting between them. Germline V gives CDR1 SEHNR, CDR2 FQNEAQ (reference sequence). The length of the CDR3 is 15 residues. CDR3 region: CASSSDRMSSYEQYF. The CDR3 DNA reads as TGTGCCAGCAGCTCCGACAGAATGAGCTCCTACGAGCAGTACTTC. Together with reference TRBV7-9 and TRBJ2-7, the CDR3 gives the full variable domain: DTGVSQNPRHKITKRGQNVTFRCDPISEHNRLYWYRQTLGQGPEFLTYFQNEAQLEKSRLLSDRFSAERPKGSFSTLEIQRTEQGDSAMYLCASSSDRMSSYEQYFGPGTRLTVT.

Written as DNA, the CDR3 is TGTGCCAGTAGTTTTCAGGCTGAAAATGAGCAGTTCTTC. It codes for CASSFQAENEQFF. The genes are TRBV19 and TRBJ2-1; D remains ambiguous. In germline, CDR1 is LNHDA, CDR2 SQIVND (reference sequence). With 5 bases removed from V and 7 bases from J, the gap between germline ends came to 12 bases. The CDR3 runs to 13 residues.

The chain employs TRBV4-2 and TRBJ2-4; 11 bases map to TRBD2. The ends lost 3 bases at V and 5 bases at J; junction bases unmatched: 6. Germline V gene sequence: CDR1 LGHNA, CDR2 YNFKEQ. The CDR3 spans 16 residues. CDR3 residues: CASSQSLSGGENIQYF. CDR3 coding DNA: TGTGCCAGCAGCCAGAGTCTTAGCGGGGGGGAAAACATTCAGTACTTC.